One sample yielded the 22 T cell receptor beta chains listed below, sequenced in a study of CD8+CD57+ T cells in acquired aplastic anemia. All sequencing subjects had displayed CD8+CD57+ cell expansion on flow cytometry. Genomic DNA provided the template from which TCR beta VDJ and CDR3 profiles were obtained. TCRdb re-analysed the reads in MiXCR, keeping a single row per CDR3 protein. The top ten hold 9.7% of the sample, which has about 190,000 distinct CDR3 sequences, 40% to 50% seen once. Sequenced material: sorted CD4+, CD8+, or CD8+CD57+ T cells (not recorded which) from PBMCs. These receptor sequences come from a human donor with aplastic anemia.

The V and J genes are TRBV6-2 or TRBV6-3 and TRBJ2-1, with TRBD2 identical over 13 bases. Germline CDR1 is MNHEY and CDR2 is SVGEGT. This CDR3 spans 16 amino acids. The V segment lost 2 bases and the J segment 5 bases; nucleotides outside the gene matches: 3. The CDR3 region has the DNA TGTGCCAGCAGTTACCCGGGACTAGCGGGAAACAATGAGCAGTTCTTC. This encodes CASSYPGLAGNNEQFF.

Turning to this clonotype: A much larger clone is a single base away; this may be a read error. The chain combines TRBV19 with TRBJ2-3; TRBD2 agrees at 9 bases. CDR3 size: 18 residues. From germline, CDR1 is LNHDA and CDR2 SQIVND (reference sequence). V shed 4 bases and J 5 bases; nucleotides not matched to a gene: 16. CDR3 sequence reads: CASSTRIGTSRDRDTQYF. The DNA of the CDR3 is TGTGCCAGTAGTACTAGGATTGGGACTAGCAGGGACCGAGATACGCAGTATTTT.

The table lists this clonotype with a few counts. The chain uses TRBV7-6 and TRBJ2-7, with 8 nucleotides matching TRBD1. CDR1 is SGHVS, CDR2 FNYEAQ, per germline. V dropped 3 bases and J dropped 6; count of bases not matched to a gene: 4. The CDR3 consists of 13 residues. Written as DNA, the CDR3 is TGTGCCAGCAGCTTGGACAGGGTAGGCGAGCAGTACTTC. It is translated as CASSLDRVGEQYF. The entire variable domain, with the rest obtained from reference TRBV7-6 and TRBJ2-7, is as follows: GAGVSQSPRYKVTKRGQDVALRCDPISGHVSLYWYRQALGQGPEFLTYFNYEAQQDKSGLPNDRFSAERPEGSISTLTIQRTEQRDSAMYRCASSLDRVGEQYFGPGTRLTVT.

This clonotype was seen only a few times. The V call is TRBV4-3, the J call TRBJ1-5; D perhaps matches TRBD1 (6 bases). CDR1 is LGHNA and CDR2 is YSLEER in the germline V gene. Between the trimmed V and J ends, which lost 4 bases and 4 bases, there was a span of 11 bases. The CDR3 runs to 14 residues. CDR3 sequence reads: CASSPEGVNQPQHF. The CDR3 coding sequence is TGCGCCAGCAGCCCCGAGGGGGTAAATCAGCCCCAGCATTTT.

This clonotype appeared many times. The CDR3 DNA reads as TGTGCCAGCAGTCACGACAGTAGCAATCAGCCCCAGCATTTT. Translation: CASSHDSSNQPQHF. V is TRBV7-2 and J is TRBJ1-5; a weak D match, TRBD1 (5 bases). CDR3 length equals 14 residues. In germline, CDR1 is SGHTA, CDR2 FQGNSA. The V end was cut by 6 bases, the J end by 0 bases, with 9 bases between.

Notes on this clonotype: Because the CDR3 is missing its conserved closing phenylalanine or tryptophan, this is likely a read error. CDR3 in DNA: TGCGCCAGCAGCTTGCCCCTCCCTAGCACAGATACGCAGTATCTT. It specifies CASSLPLPSTDTQYL. The rearrangement links TRBV5-1 to TRBJ2-3; D is uncertain. V shed 1 base and J shed 0 bases, with 9 bases lying between them. The CDR3 runs 15 residues. Germline V CDR1 and CDR2: SGHRS, YFSETQ.

This clonotype turned up a few times. The J gene is TRBJ2-7, the V gene TRBV7-6; no reliable D call. Trimming took off 5 bases at V and 7 bases at J, with 15 bases between the two ends. Per germline, CDR1 SGHVS and CDR2 FNYEAQ. The CDR3 spans 13 residues. The CDR3 DNA is TGTGCCAGCAGCACCACTACTGGCTGGGAGCAGTACTTC. Encoded protein: CASSTTTGWEQYF.

Concerning this clonotype itself: The germline gene is not matched at one end of the junction; a read error may be the cause. V gene TRBV2 combines with J gene TRBJ1-1, with unresolved D. CDR1 is SNHLY, CDR2 FYNNEI, per germline. This CDR3 spans 15 amino acids. The CDR3 nucleotides are TGTGCCAGCAGTCAAGCCTACGGCATGAACACTGAAGCTTTCTTT. This codes for CASSQAYGMNTEAFF.

There are many counts of this clonotype. V and J are TRBV24-1 and TRBJ2-3; 9 bases match TRBD2. Losses at the gene ends were 1 base for V and 3 bases for J; bases not matched to a gene: 4. CDR1 is KGHDR, CDR2 SFDVKD, per germline. This CDR3 has 16 amino acids. CDR3 sequence (DNA): TGTGCCACCAGTGATTTCGCGGGAGGGAAAACAGATACGCAGTATTTT. Translated: CATSDFAGGKTDTQYF.

There are many counts of this clonotype. Germline and junction disagree at one end, which may indicate a read error. This sequence joins TRBV9 and TRBJ1-6, with D hard to call. The V gene's germline CDR1 is SGDLS and CDR2 YYNGEE. The CDR3 is made up of 16 amino acids. The CDR3 spells CASSANFFDYTSPLHF. The CDR3 DNA reads as TGTGCCAGCAGCGCTAATTTTTTCGATTATACTTCACCCCTCCACTTT. Drawing the rest from reference TRBV9 and TRBJ1-6, the complete variable domain is DSGVTQTPKHLITATGQRVTLRCSPRSGDLSVYWYQQSLDQGLQFLIQYYNGEERAKGNILERFSAQQFPDLHSELNLSSLELGDSALYFCASSANFFDYTSPLHFGNGTRLTVT.

This clonotype was counted a single time. The rearrangement links TRBV19 to TRBJ2-7, with 7 bases lining up with TRBD2. There are 12 residues in the CDR3. Trimming removed 10 bases from V and 5 bases from J; junction bases left unmatched: 8. Germline V gene sequence: CDR1 LNHDA, CDR2 SQIVND (reference sequence). DNA of the CDR3: TGTGCCATAGACCCCGGGGGGAACGAGCAGTACTTC. As protein: CAIDPGGNEQYF.

J is TRBJ2-1 and V is TRBV15; 7 nucleotides agree with TRBD2. The CDR3 extends over 15 amino acids. Trimming took 3 bases from V and 6 from J; bases not matched to a gene: 8. CDR1 is LNHNV, CDR2 YYDKDF, per germline (reference sequence). CDR3 nucleotide sequence: TGTGCCACCAGCAGTTCCGGACTAGGAGGCAATGAGCAGTTCTTC. It yields the protein CATSSSGLGGNEQFF.

The chain employs TRBV7-2 and TRBJ1-6; possibly TRBD1 for D (5 bases). The germline gives CDR1 SGHTA, CDR2 FQGNSA. V lost 5 bases, J lost 7 bases, and 12 bases lay in between. The CDR3 consists of 14 residues. The DNA for the CDR3 is TGTGCCAGCAGCATCGACAGCCTGAATTCACCCCTCCACTTT. It is translated as CASSIDSLNSPLHF.

The chain recombines TRBV20-1 with TRBJ1-6; 8 bases agree with TRBD1. The CDR3 extends over 14 amino acids. Germline V gene sequence: CDR1 DFQATT, CDR2 SNEGSKA (reference sequence). V dropped 5 bases and J dropped 10; count of bases not matched to a gene: 10. The CDR3 DNA reads TGCAGTGCTCCGCTTGGACAGGGAGGATCACCCCTCCACTTT. Translated: CSAPLGQGGSPLHF.

This clonotype was counted between two and nine times. The CDR3 sequence is CASSPLLDRAAIRAFF. The CDR3 nucleotides read TGTGCCAGCAGTCCACTCCTGGACAGGGCCGCTATTCGAGCTTTCTTT. The chain is built from TRBV27 and TRBJ1-1; 8 nucleotides align to TRBD1. The CDR3 loop spans 16 amino acids. Trimming took 5 bases from V and 10 from J; bases not matched to a gene: 18. CDR1 is MNHEY, CDR2 SMNVEV, per germline (reference sequence).

The J gene is TRBJ2-5, the V gene TRBV11-3, with D tentatively TRBD2 (6 bases). There are 13 residues in the CDR3. The germline CDR1 and CDR2 sequences are SGHNT and YENEEA. V lost 5 bases to trimming and J lost 2 bases, with 9 bases between them. The CDR3 region is CASSKLAQETQYF. Here the CDR3 DNA reads TGTGCCAGCAGCAAGCTAGCGCAAGAGACCCAGTACTTC.

The rearrangement uses TRBV29-1 and TRBJ2-1, with 8 bases aligning to TRBD2. Per the germline V gene, CDR1 is SQVTM and CDR2 is ANQGSEA. This CDR3 region has 14 residues. The V segment lost 4 bases and the J segment 8 bases; nucleotides outside the gene matches: 10. CDR3 loop: CSVVPGLVFDEQFF. CDR3 nucleotide sequence: TGCAGCGTTGTCCCGGGACTAGTCTTCGATGAGCAGTTCTTC.

In DNA form, the CDR3 reads TGTGCCAGCAGCTTCCAGAGGACGGGTGCTCCCGAGCAGTACTTC. It encodes CASSFQRTGAPEQYF. V is TRBV5-5 and J is TRBJ2-7; D is undetermined. The V gene's germline CDR1 is SGHKS and CDR2 YYEKEE (reference sequence). Trimming cost V 2 bases and J 6 bases, with 18 bases left between them. This CDR3 has 15 amino acids.

About this clonotype: Here the CDR3 omits its conserved ending phenylalanine or tryptophan, so a read error is the likely source. V is TRBV15 and J is TRBJ2-2, with 9 bases fitting TRBD1. V lost 3 bases, J lost 6 bases, and 2 bases stayed unmatched. CDR1 and CDR2 (germline): LNHNV, YYDKDF (reference sequence). This CDR3 contains 14 residues. The CDR3 DNA is TGTGCCACCAGCAGGGACAGGGGAGCCGGGGAGCTGTTTCTT. Translating it yields CATSRDRGAGELFL.

This clonotype was detected many times. V and J are TRBV9 and TRBJ1-2, with D possibly being TRBD1 (6 bases). The CDR3 contains 12 residues. The germline gives CDR1 SGDLS, CDR2 YYNGEE. Trimming removed 0 bases from V and 8 bases from J, with 8 bases in between. The CDR3 loop is CASSVGGGGYTF. The CDR3 coding sequence is TGTGCCAGCAGCGTAGGTGGGGGCGGCTACACCTTC. Supplemented by reference TRBV9 and TRBJ1-2, the full variable domain reads DSGVTQTPKHLITATGQRVTLRCSPRSGDLSVYWYQQSLDQGLQFLIQYYNGEERAKGNILERFSAQQFPDLHSELNLSSLELGDSALYFCASSVGGGGYTFGSGTRLTVV.

The chain employs TRBV20-1 and TRBJ2-7; possibly TRBD2 for D (6 bases). V gave up 1 base and J gave up 1 base, with 14 bases separating them. Germline V CDR1 and CDR2: DFQATT, SNEGSKA (reference sequence). This CDR3 region has 15 residues. Here the CDR3 DNA reads TGCAGTGCTAGAGGGAGGGCTTCTTCTTCCTACGAGCAGTACTTC. Amino acids: CSARGRASSSYEQYF.

This clonotype was counted at least ten times. The rearrangement joins TRBV15 to TRBJ2-7; 11 bases fit TRBD2. With 3 bases clipped from V and 0 bases from J, the junction kept 13 bases outside the gene matches. Germline lookup yields CDR1 LNHNV and CDR2 YYDKDF (reference sequence). The CDR3 length is 19 residues. The CDR3 DNA reads as TGTGCCACCAGCAGGGTATTAGCGGGAGGGATCCGGAGCTCCTACGAGCAGTACTTC. This gives the protein CATSRVLAGGIRSSYEQYF. Using reference TRBV15 and TRBJ2-7 for the parts outside the CDR3, the full variable domain is DAMVIQNPRYQVTQFGKPVTLSCSQTLNHNVMYWYQQKSSQAPKLLFHYYDKDFNNEADTPDNFQSRRPNTSFCFLDIRSPGLGDTAMYLCATSRVLAGGIRSSYEQYFGPGTRLTVT.